Below, one T cell receptor (beta chain) is given with its context. Its cognate antigen is unknown. The data belong to a study of response to subunit inactivated influenza vaccine. Via MiXCR, TCRdb re-called the RT-PCR reads, giving one row per CDR3 protein. The sample carries about 780,000 distinct CDR3 sequences, about a fifth recorded once. V lost 3 bases and J lost 6, with 11 bases in between. This CDR3 region has 13 residues. Germline CDR1 and CDR2: LNHDA and SQIVND (reference sequence). Findings and limits, study-wide: Authors suggested that a seasonal influenza vaccination recruits few new T cells each time.

The receptor was isolated from a man aged 50-60 years who received an inactivated influenza vaccine. The gene calls are TRBV19 and TRBJ1-2; D is possibly TRBD1 (6 bases). Source: PBMCs from blood, taken 5 days after vaccination. The CDR3 DNA reads TGTGCCAGTAGTATCTCTGGGGGCGATGGCTACACCTTC. It specifies CASSISGGDGYTF.